This T cell receptor (beta chain) originates from a study of T cells in Graves' hyperthyroidism and ophthalmopathy. The investigators amplified TCR beta CDR3 regions from RNA transcripts. A set of HTBI primers served as the primers for a first-round RT-PCR of the TCR CDR3. MiXCR, applied by TCRdb to the multiplex PCR reads, yields one record per CDR3 protein. Of some 740,000 distinct CDR3 sequences listed, less than 15% were seen once; the top ten hold roughly 10%. Germline loops: CDR1 MGHRA, CDR2 YSYEKL. The CDR3 is 21 residues long. V was pared by 0 bases and J by 2 bases, with 18 bases of the junction left unmatched.

The gene calls are TRBV4-1 and TRBJ1-4, with 7 bases aligning to TRBD1. The clonotype comes from a woman younger than 35 with Graves' hyperthyroidism. The material sequenced was blood. The CDR3, as DNA: TGCGCCAGCAGCCAAGATTTGAGGTTTGATTTTCCGGGACAGACTAATGAAAAACTGTTTTTT. Protein: CASSQDLRFDFPGQTNEKLFF.